The source of this T cell receptor (beta chain) is a study of blood T cell repertoires in COVID-19. Data came from immunoSEQ multiplex PCR; TCRdb stores just in-frame clones and leaves some out. The sample records tens of thousands of clones, almost 90% being singletons. Germline CDR1 SGHRS, CDR2 YFSETQ. The CDR3 spans 15 residues. V was clipped by 0 bases and J by 9 bases; unmatched bases: 5. The sequencing input was peripheral blood. This TCR was sampled from a man aged 50 or older with acute or convalescent COVID-19. V and J are TRBV5-1 and TRBJ2-1; 11 bases line up with TRBD2. CDR3 amino acids: CASSLVAGGVSEQFF. The CDR3 nucleotides are TGCGCCAGCAGCTTGGTAGCGGGAGGGGTATCTGAGCAGTTCTTC.